Listed here are 16 T cell receptor beta chains from one sample, sequenced in a study of blood T cell repertoires in COVID-19. Sequencing used immunoSEQ multiplex PCR; TCRdb keeps in-frame clones, though not all of them. The sample shows around 330,000 clones, around 86% of them seen only once. The specimen was PBMCs or T cells enriched from blood (not recorded which). The receptor source for this set is a man aged 60-69 years who had recovered from COVID-19.

The sample holds a few counts of this clone. The J gene is TRBJ2-1, the V gene TRBV6-5; no clear D. V gave up 2 bases and J gave up 8 bases, with 13 bases separating them. Germline V gene lookup returns CDR1 MNHEY and CDR2 SVGAGI. This CDR3 comprises 14 residues. The CDR3 spells CASSYKLASDEQFF. The CDR3 DNA sequence: TGTGCCAGCAGTTACAAATTAGCAAGTGATGAGCAGTTCTTC.

V usage is TRBV7-2 and J usage is TRBJ1-5; D gene uncertain. CDR3 length: 13 residues. The V end lost 5 bases, the J end lost 10 bases, and 15 bases lay between the germline ends. From germline, CDR1 is SGHTA and CDR2 FQGNSA. CDR3 amino acids: CASSQNRRGPQHF. The CDR3 nucleotides are TGTGCCAGCAGCCAAAATCGCCGAGGTCCCCAGCATTTT.

This rearrangement joins TRBV18 to TRBJ2-7; 11 bases align to TRBD2. The V segment lost 3 bases and the J segment 1 base; nucleotides outside the gene matches: 5. The CDR3 sequence is 16 residues long. The germline gives CDR1 KGHSH, CDR2 LQKENI. This CDR3 is CASSPLTSGRSYEQYF. DNA for the CDR3: TGTGCCAGCTCACCCCTTACTAGCGGGAGATCCTACGAGCAGTACTTC.

This sequence joins TRBV5-1 and TRBJ1-1; D call uncertain. This CDR3 is 16 amino acids long. Germline-derived CDR1 and CDR2 are SGHRS and YFSETQ. The V and J ends lost 0 bases and 1 base respectively, with 13 bases between them. The CDR3 is CASSLGWEEGNTEAFF. CDR3 in DNA: TGCGCCAGCAGCTTGGGGTGGGAGGAGGGGAACACTGAAGCTTTCTTT.

This clone has a single count. The chain carries TRBV9 and TRBJ2-2, with 8 positions matching TRBD1. Germline CDR1 and CDR2: SGDLS and YYNGEE. This CDR3 is 15 amino acids long. After removal of 4 bases from V and 4 bases from J, the junction contained 6 bases not matched to a gene. The CDR3 loop is CASSTDRGPTGELFF. Here the CDR3 DNA reads TGTGCCAGCAGCACAGACAGGGGCCCCACCGGGGAGCTGTTTTTT.

V gene TRBV20-1 combines with J gene TRBJ2-2, with 11 bases matching TRBD2. The junction had 6 bases not matched to a gene; V was cut back by 3 bases and J by 6 bases. Germline CDR1 and CDR2: DFQATT and SNEGSKA (reference sequence). The CDR3 runs to 15 residues. The CDR3 sequence: CSASVSGRAPGELFF. CDR3 in DNA: TGCAGTGCTAGTGTTAGCGGGAGGGCCCCCGGGGAGCTGTTTTTT.

With respect to this clone: The same CDR3 arises from other DNA sequences in this sample as well. The chain uses TRBV2 and TRBJ2-5; 10 bases agree with TRBD2. The ends lost 2 bases at V and 3 bases at J; junction bases unmatched: 3. The CDR3 spans 15 residues. The V gene's germline CDR1 is SNHLY and CDR2 FYNNEI. DNA of the CDR3: TGTGCCAGCAGTGAAAGGCTAGCGGGAGAAGAGACCCAGTACTTC. This translates into CASSERLAGEETQYF.

The gene calls are TRBV5-4 and TRBJ2-3; D is unclear. The CDR3 is 12 amino acids. Germline CDR1 SGHNT, CDR2 YYREEE (reference sequence). Trimming took off 4 bases at V and 3 bases at J, with 6 bases between the two ends. CDR3 coding DNA: TGTGCCAGCAGCCTCCGTACAGATACGCAGTATTTT. Its protein is CASSLRTDTQYF.

The chain is built from TRBV5-4 and TRBJ1-1; the D gene is possibly TRBD1 (5 bases). V was pared by 0 bases and J by 7 bases, with 16 bases between. Per the germline V gene, CDR1 is SGHNT and CDR2 is YYREEE (reference sequence). The CDR3 totals 15 residues. CDR3 nucleotides: TGTGCCAGCAGCTTGGGCGGGGCGGGGTTTGTTGAAGCTTTCTTT. This codes for CASSLGGAGFVEAFF. The full variable domain, its missing parts supplied by reference TRBV5-4 and TRBJ1-1, is ETGVTQSPTHLIKTRGQQVTLRCSSQSGHNTVSWYQQALGQGPQFIFQYYREEENGRGNFPPRFSGLQFPNYSSELNVNALELDDSALYLCASSLGGAGFVEAFFGQGTRLTVV.

This clone was recorded once. V gene TRBV7-9 combines with J gene TRBJ1-3; D might be TRBD1 (5 bases). Per the germline V gene, CDR1 is SEHNR and CDR2 is FQNEAQ (reference sequence). This CDR3 spans 14 amino acids. The V gene lost 3 bases and the J gene lost 0 bases, with 6 bases spanning the gap. CDR3 nucleotides: TGTGCCAGCAGCTTCCAGGGCTCTGGAAACACCATATATTTT. Protein product: CASSFQGSGNTIYF.

The rearrangement joins TRBV9 to TRBJ2-1, with 12 bases fitting TRBD2. V gave up 3 bases and J gave up 10 bases; unmatched junction bases: 5. In germline, CDR1 is SGDLS, CDR2 YYNGEE. CDR3 length: 14 residues. CDR3 in amino acids: CASSAGLAGWEQFF. The DNA of the CDR3 is TGTGCCAGCAGCGCCGGACTAGCGGGATGGGAGCAGTTCTTC.

This chain uses TRBV18 with TRBJ2-1; a weak D match, TRBD2 (5 bases). Germline values: CDR1 KGHSH, CDR2 LQKENI. V was cut by 6 bases and J by 8 bases, with 14 bases left in between. This CDR3 region has 13 residues. The CDR3 protein is CASSRNGGDEQFF. In nucleotides, the CDR3 is TGTGCCAGCTCTCGGAATGGAGGCGATGAGCAGTTCTTC.

The chain joins TRBV7-2 to TRBJ2-3; D ambiguous. The CDR3 totals 13 residues. CDR1 SGHTA and CDR2 FQGNSA come from the germline V gene. V lost 5 bases to trimming and J lost 11 bases, with 17 bases between them. CDR3: CASSPNESSMQYF. Written as DNA, the CDR3 is TGTGCCAGCAGCCCCAACGAAAGTAGTATGCAGTATTTT.

This chain uses TRBV9 with TRBJ2-5; D is perhaps TRBD2 (6 bases). V lost 0 bases and J lost 7, with 13 bases in between. This CDR3 contains 14 residues. Looked up from germline, CDR1 is SGDLS and CDR2 is YYNGEE. CDR3 in amino acids: CASSVGLGGGTQYF. In DNA, the CDR3 is TGTGCCAGCAGCGTAGGCTTGGGGGGAGGGACCCAGTACTTC.

The chain couples TRBV15 to TRBJ2-1; D might be TRBD2 (8 bases). The length of the CDR3 is 17 residues. V was trimmed by 1 base and J by 3 bases, leaving 16 bases between them. CDR1 and CDR2 from the germline V gene are LNHNV and YYDKDF (reference sequence). The CDR3, as DNA: TGTGCCACCAGCAGAGTGTCGGGAGGGGGCGGCTACAATGAGCAGTTCTTC. Translation: CATSRVSGGGGYNEQFF.

The genes are TRBV28 and TRBJ1-3; D is uncertain. The ends were cut back, 4 bases at V and 3 bases at J, with 4 bases in the middle. The germline V gene has CDR1 MDHEN and CDR2 SYDVKM. The CDR3 has 12 residues. CDR3 nucleotide sequence: TGTGCCAGCAGTTCAGTTGGAAACACCATATATTTT. This translates into CASSSVGNTIYF.